This is a list of T cell receptor beta chains from one sample in a study of memory CD4+ T cells and cytomegalovirus serostatus. The table came from immunoSEQ multiplex PCR; TCRdb's copy has only in-frame clones and leaves some out. Counted here are 55,000 to 65,000 clones, 82% occurring once; the ten biggest clones make up around 0.5%. Sequencing was done on a sample of memory CD4+ T cells from blood. Receptor source: an adult in good health and CMV-seronegative. Some clones in this sample may be carry-over from other donors' samples. CDR3s include the opening cysteine and the closing phenylalanine or tryptophan. The D gene is left open where the match is weak. Some rows mark clone size as missing; the rest say once, few, many or name a class of expanded clone.

- TRBJ2-5 TRBV7-2 TRBD2 TGTGCCAGCAAAGAGCGGGAGGGTTCAGAGACCCAGTACTTC CASKEREGSETQYF
- TRBJ2-6 TRBV5-1 TRBD2 TGCGCCAGCAGCCCGGGGGGATCGAGGTCTGGGGCCAACGTCCTGACTTTC CASSPGGSRSGANVLTF
- TRBJ2-7 TRBV5-1 - TGCGCCAGCAGCTTGAATCGGCACGAGCAGTACTTC CASSLNRHEQYF
few TRBJ1-1 TRBV19 - TGTGCCAGTAGTATAGGAGCCAGGAACGGGAACACTGAAGCTTTCTTT CASSIGARNGNTEAFF
- TRBJ2-5 TRBV5-1 - TGCGCCAGCAGCTTGGAGGACGTGGAGACCCAGTACTTC CASSLEDVETQYF
few TRBJ1-2 TRBV7-9 - TGTGCCAGCAGCCCACCGGCGTTAGCTAACTATGGCTACACCTTC CASSPPALANYGYTF
- TRBJ2-7 TRBV5-5 TRBD2 TGTGCCAGCAGCGCTACTAGCGGTTCCAGCGGTGAGCAGTACTTC CASSATSGSSGEQYF
- TRBJ1-6 TRBV5-6 TRBD1 TGTGCCAGCAGCTTGGGAGGGGTGACAGGGGACAATTCACCCCTCCACTTT CASSLGGVTGDNSPLHF
- TRBJ1-2 TRBV5-1 - TGCGCCAGCAGCTTGGCCACCGGAAACTATGGCTACACCTTC CASSLATGNYGYTF
- TRBJ1-2 TRBV19 - TGTGCCAGTAGTACTCGACCCTCCCGGAATGGCTACACCTTC CASSTRPSRNGYTF
- TRBJ2-1 TRBV11-2 - TGTGCCAGCAGCTTAGGTGGTGGCTTCGGAGAGCAGTTCTTC CASSLGGGFGEQFF
- TRBJ1-4 TRBV5-1 - TGCGCCAGCAGCGTGGGGCAGTCAACTAATGAAAAACTGTTTTTT CASSVGQSTNEKLFF
- TRBJ2-3 TRBV7-9 - TGTGCCAGCAGCCGCGGGGTAGCGATTGGCACAGATACGCAGTATTTT CASSRGVAIGTDTQYF
once TRBJ2-7 TRBV7-9 - TGTGCCAGCAGCTTCACCTACGAGCAGTACTTC CASSFTYEQYF
- TRBJ2-7 TRBV28 - TGTGCCAGCACCGGGGCTAGCGCCGTCTACTACGAGCAGTACTTC CASTGASAVYYEQYF
medium-sized TRBJ1-1 TRBV7-9 - TGTGCCAGCAGCTTAGACATGAACACTGAAGCTTTCTTT CASSLDMNTEAFF